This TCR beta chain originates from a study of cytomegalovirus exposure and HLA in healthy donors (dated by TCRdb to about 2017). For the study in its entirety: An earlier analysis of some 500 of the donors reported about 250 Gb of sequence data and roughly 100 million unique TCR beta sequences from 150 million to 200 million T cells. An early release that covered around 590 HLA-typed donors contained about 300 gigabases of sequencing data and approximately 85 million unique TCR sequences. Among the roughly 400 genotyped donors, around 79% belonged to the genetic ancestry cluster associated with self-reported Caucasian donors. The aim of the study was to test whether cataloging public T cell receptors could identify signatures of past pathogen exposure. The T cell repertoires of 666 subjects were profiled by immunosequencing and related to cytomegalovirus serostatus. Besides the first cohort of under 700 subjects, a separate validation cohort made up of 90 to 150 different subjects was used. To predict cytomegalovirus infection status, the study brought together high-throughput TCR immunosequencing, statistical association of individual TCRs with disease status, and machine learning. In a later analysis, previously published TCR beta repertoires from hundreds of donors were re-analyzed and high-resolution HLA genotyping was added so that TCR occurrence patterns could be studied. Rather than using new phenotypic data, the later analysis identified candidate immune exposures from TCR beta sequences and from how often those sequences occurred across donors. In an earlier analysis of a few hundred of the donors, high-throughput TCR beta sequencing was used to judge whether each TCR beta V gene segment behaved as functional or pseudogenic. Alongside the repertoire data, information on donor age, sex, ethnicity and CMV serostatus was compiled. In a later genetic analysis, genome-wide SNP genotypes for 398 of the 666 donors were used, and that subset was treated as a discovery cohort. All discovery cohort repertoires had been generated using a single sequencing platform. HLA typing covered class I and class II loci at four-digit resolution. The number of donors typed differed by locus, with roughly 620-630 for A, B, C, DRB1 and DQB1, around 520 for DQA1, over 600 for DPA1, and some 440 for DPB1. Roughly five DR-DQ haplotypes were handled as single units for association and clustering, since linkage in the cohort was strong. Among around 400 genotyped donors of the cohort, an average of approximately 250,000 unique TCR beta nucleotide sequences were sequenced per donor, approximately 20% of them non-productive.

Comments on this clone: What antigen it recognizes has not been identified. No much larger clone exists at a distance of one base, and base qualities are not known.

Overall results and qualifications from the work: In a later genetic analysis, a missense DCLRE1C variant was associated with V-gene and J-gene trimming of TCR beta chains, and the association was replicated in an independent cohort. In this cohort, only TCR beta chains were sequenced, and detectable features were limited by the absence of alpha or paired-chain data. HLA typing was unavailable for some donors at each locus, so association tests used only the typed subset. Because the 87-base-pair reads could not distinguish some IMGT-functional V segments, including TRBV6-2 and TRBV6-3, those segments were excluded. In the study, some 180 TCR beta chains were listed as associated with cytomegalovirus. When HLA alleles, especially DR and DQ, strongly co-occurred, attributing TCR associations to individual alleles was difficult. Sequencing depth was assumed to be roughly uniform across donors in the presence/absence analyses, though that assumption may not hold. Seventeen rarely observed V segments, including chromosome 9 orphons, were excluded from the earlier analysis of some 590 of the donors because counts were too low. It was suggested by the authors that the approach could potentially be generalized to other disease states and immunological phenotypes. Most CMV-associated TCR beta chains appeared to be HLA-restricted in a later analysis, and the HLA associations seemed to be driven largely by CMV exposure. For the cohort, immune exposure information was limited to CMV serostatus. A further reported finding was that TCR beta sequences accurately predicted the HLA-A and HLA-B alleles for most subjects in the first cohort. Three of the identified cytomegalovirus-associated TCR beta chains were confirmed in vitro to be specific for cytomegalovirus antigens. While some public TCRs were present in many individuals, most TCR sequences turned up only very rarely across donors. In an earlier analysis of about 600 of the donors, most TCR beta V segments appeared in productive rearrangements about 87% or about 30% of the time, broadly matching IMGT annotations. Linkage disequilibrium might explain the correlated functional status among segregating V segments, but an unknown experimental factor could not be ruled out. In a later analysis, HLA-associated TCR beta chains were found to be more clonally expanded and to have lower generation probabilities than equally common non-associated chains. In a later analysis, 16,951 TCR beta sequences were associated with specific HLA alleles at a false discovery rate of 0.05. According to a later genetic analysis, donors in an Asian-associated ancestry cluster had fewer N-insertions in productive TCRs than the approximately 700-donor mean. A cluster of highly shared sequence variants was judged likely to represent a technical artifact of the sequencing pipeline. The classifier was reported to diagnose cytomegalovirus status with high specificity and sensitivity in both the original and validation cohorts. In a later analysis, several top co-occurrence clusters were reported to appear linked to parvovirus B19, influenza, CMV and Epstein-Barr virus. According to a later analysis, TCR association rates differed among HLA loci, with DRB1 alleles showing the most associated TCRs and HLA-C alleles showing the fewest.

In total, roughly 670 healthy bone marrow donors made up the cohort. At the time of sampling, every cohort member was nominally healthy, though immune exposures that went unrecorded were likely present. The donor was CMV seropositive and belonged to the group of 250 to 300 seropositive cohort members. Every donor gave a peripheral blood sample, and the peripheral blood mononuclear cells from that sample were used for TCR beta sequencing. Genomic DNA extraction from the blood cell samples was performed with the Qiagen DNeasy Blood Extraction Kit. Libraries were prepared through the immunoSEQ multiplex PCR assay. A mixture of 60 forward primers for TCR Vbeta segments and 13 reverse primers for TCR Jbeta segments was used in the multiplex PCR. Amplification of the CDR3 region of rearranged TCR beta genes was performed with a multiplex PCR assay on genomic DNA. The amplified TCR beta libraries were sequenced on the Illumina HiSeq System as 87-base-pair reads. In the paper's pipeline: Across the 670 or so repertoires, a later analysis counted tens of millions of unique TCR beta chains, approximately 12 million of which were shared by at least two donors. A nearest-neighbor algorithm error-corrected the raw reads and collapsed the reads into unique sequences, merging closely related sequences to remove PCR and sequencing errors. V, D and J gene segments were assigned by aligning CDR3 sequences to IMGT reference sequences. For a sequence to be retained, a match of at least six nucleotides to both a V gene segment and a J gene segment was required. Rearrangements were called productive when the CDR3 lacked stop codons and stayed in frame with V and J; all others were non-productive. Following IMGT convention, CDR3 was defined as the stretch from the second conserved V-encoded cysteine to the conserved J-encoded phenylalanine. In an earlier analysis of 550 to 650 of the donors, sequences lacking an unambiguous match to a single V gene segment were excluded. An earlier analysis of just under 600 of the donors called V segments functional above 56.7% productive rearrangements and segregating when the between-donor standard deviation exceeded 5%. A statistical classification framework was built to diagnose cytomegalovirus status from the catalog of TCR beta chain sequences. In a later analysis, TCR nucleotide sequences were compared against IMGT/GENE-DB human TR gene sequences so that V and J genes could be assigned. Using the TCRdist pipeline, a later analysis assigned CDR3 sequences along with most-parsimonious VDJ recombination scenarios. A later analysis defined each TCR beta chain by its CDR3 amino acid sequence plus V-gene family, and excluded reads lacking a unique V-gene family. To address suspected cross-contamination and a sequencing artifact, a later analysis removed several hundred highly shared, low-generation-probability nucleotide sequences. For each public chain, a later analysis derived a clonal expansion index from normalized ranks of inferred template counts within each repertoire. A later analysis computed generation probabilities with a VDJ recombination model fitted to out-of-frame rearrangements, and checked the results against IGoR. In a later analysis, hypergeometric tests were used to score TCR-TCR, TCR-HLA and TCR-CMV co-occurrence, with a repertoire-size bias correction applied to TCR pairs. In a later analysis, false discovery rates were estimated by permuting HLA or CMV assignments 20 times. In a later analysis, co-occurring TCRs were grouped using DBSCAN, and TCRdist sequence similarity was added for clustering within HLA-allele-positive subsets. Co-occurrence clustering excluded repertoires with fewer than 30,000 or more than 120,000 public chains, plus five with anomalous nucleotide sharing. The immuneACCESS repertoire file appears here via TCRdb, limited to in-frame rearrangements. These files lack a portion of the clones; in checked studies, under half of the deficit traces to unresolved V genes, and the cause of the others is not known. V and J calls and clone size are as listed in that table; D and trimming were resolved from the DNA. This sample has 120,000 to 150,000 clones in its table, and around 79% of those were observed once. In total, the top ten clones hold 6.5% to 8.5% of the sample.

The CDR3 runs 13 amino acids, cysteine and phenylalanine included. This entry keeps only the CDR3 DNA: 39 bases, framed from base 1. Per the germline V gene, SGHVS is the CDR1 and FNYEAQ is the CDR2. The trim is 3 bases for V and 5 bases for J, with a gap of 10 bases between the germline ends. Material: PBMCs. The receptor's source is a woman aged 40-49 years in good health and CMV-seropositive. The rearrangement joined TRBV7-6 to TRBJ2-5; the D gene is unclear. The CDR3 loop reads CASSFGPVETQYF. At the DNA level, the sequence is TGTGCCAGCAGCTTCGGTCCGGTGGAGACCCAGTACTTC.